Listed below are T cell receptor beta chains from one sample, sequenced in a study of blood T cell repertoires in COVID-19. Sequencing used immunoSEQ multiplex PCR; TCRdb keeps in-frame clones, though not all of them. This sample has about 340,000 clones; around 91% occur once, and the top ten carry roughly 3.5%. The sample comprised peripheral blood. These receptors were taken from a woman younger than 30 who had recovered from COVID-19. Both conserved end residues are part of each CDR3. D genes are given only for firm matches. Where a row states a size, it is once, few, many or the class of an expanded clone; other rows omit it.

CASSRRENTEAFF,TGTGCCAGTAGTAGGCGGGAGAACACTGAAGCTTTCTTT,once,TRBV19,TRBJ1-1,NA,13
CASSPPGTLYGYTF,TGTGCCAGCTCACCTCCAGGGACTCTCTATGGCTACACCTTC,NA,TRBV18,TRBJ1-2,NA,14
CASSLPLQGSTEAFF,TGTGCCAGCAGCTTACCGCTTCAGGGGAGCACTGAAGCTTTCTTT,NA,TRBV7-2,TRBJ1-1,NA,15
CSVEERKNTGELFF,TGCAGCGTTGAAGAGAGGAAAAACACCGGGGAGCTGTTTTTT,NA,TRBV29-1,TRBJ2-2,NA,14
CASSPNPGGGDGYTF,TGCGCCAGCAGCCCCAACCCCGGAGGGGGGGATGGCTACACCTTC,NA,TRBV5-1,TRBJ1-2,NA,15
CASSQEPGAEKLFF,TGTGCCAGCAGCCAAGAACCAGGGGCGGAAAAACTGTTTTTT,NA,TRBV3-1/TRBV3-2,TRBJ1-4,NA,14
CASTSREEVEQFF,TGTGCCAGCACCTCACGAGAAGAGGTTGAGCAGTTCTTC,NA,TRBV5-4,TRBJ2-1,NA,13
CASSPGLQGPQPQHF,TGTGCCAGCTCACCGGGTTTACAGGGCCCTCAGCCCCAGCATTTT,NA,TRBV18,TRBJ1-5,NA,15
CASSHDINYGYTF,TGTGCCAGCAGCCATGACATAAACTATGGCTACACCTTC,NA,TRBV7-9,TRBJ1-2,NA,13
CASSQDLGAYYQPQHF,TGCGCCAGCAGCCAAGATCTAGGAGCTTACTATCAGCCCCAGCATTTT,NA,TRBV4-3,TRBJ1-5,NA,16
CASSSPSSGGNSYNEQFF,TGTGCCAGCAGCTCCCCATCTAGTGGGGGGAACTCCTACAATGAGCAGTTCTTC,NA,TRBV7-2,TRBJ2-1,NA,18
CASTQLGGGSEAFF,TGTGCCAGTACCCAATTGGGGGGGGGAAGTGAAGCTTTCTTT,NA,TRBV19,TRBJ1-1,NA,14
CASGPRTGNTGELFF,TGTGCCAGCGGGCCGAGGACAGGGAACACCGGGGAGCTGTTTTTT,NA,TRBV7-9,TRBJ2-2,TRBD1,15
CSAQGRRWELFF,TGCAGCGCCCAGGGGCGACGGTGGGAACTGTTTTTT,NA,TRBV29-1,TRBJ1-4,NA,12
CASRLPHNEQFF,TGCGCCAGCAGACTACCCCACAATGAGCAGTTCTTC,NA,TRBV10-1,TRBJ2-1,NA,12
CASSSTSTSYNEQFF,TGCGCCAGCAGCTCCACTAGCACCAGTTACAATGAGCAGTTCTTC,NA,TRBV5-1,TRBJ2-1,NA,15
CASSPTGAIDTQYF,TGTGCCAGCTCACCAACCGGAGCGATAGATACGCAGTATTTT,NA,TRBV18,TRBJ2-3,NA,14
CASTRLAENTGELFF,TGTGCCAGCACCCGACTAGCGGAAAACACCGGGGAGCTGTTTTTT,NA,TRBV9,TRBJ2-2,TRBD2,15
CAISEILPSSTGELFF,TGTGCCATCAGTGAAATCCTACCATCTAGCACCGGGGAGCTGTTTTTT,NA,TRBV10-3,TRBJ2-2,NA,16
CASSLQTSGSLNTDTQYF,TGCGCCAGCAGCTTGCAGACTAGCGGGAGTCTTAACACAGATACGCAGTATTTT,NA,TRBV5-1,TRBJ2-3,TRBD2,18
CASSLADVQGGEKLFF,TGCGCCAGCAGCTTGGCCGATGTCCAAGGGGGAGAAAAACTGTTTTTT,NA,TRBV5-1,TRBJ1-4,NA,16
CSGRQGFAEAFF,TGCAGCGGCCGACAGGGTTTCGCTGAAGCTTTCTTT,once,TRBV29-1,TRBJ1-1,TRBD1,12
CASSLEGLAERGDEQFF,TGTGCCAGCAGCTTGGAGGGATTAGCGGAAAGGGGCGATGAGCAGTTCTTC,NA,TRBV7-6,TRBJ2-1,NA,17
CASSDSTSGSNEQFF,TGTGCCAGCAGTGACTCTACTAGCGGGAGCAATGAGCAGTTCTTC,many,TRBV6-4,TRBJ2-1,TRBD2,15
CASSGTGTSGRRSYNEQFF,TGTGCCAGCAGCGGAACCGGGACTAGCGGGAGAAGGTCCTACAATGAGCAGTTCTTC,NA,TRBV9,TRBJ2-1,TRBD2,19
CASSLAGTGSYGYTF,TGCGCCAGCAGCTTGGCCGGGACAGGTTCGTATGGCTACACCTTC,NA,TRBV5-1,TRBJ1-2,TRBD1,15
CASSLVPGDYNEQFF,TGTGCCAGCAGCTTGGTTCCGGGAGATTACAATGAGCAGTTCTTC,NA,TRBV5-6,TRBJ2-1,NA,15
CASSLGTGSTNEAFF,TGTGCCAGCAGCTTGGGGACAGGCTCTACTAATGAAGCTTTCTTT,once,TRBV11-3,TRBJ1-1,TRBD1,15
CACTGGLFNYGYTF,TGTGCCTGTACAGGGGGACTTTTTAACTATGGCTACACCTTC,few,TRBV6-5,TRBJ1-2,TRBD1,14
CASSVNSFPSGYTF,TGTGCCAGCAGCGTTAACAGCTTTCCCTCTGGCTACACCTTC,NA,TRBV9,TRBJ1-2,NA,14
CASSGLLAGHNNEQFF,TGTGCCAGTAGTGGGCTACTAGCGGGCCACAACAATGAGCAGTTCTTC,NA,TRBV19,TRBJ2-1,TRBD2,16
CASSPRGVDEQFF,TGTGCCAGCAGCCCGCGGGGGGTCGATGAGCAGTTCTTC,NA,TRBV3-1/TRBV3-2,TRBJ2-1,TRBD2,13